These 6 T cell receptor beta chains were all obtained from the same sample, sequenced in a study of somatic mutations in cytotoxic T cells in rheumatoid arthritis. Produced via immunoSEQ multiplex PCR; TCRdb's table is partial and in-frame only. This table holds thousands of clones, nearly 80% found once. Material: CD8+ T cells sorted from blood. The source of these receptors is an adult with rheumatoid arthritis.

This clone showed up just a few times. The chain is built from TRBV29-1 and TRBJ2-1; 8 nucleotides agree with TRBD2. Germline V gives CDR1 SQVTM, CDR2 ANQGSEA. The CDR3 covers 16 residues. V dropped 7 bases and J dropped 10; count of bases not matched to a gene: 21. The chain's CDR3 is CSAEGGGAGGRWEQFF. CDR3 DNA sequence: TGCAGCGCCGAAGGGGGAGGGGCGGGAGGACGTTGGGAGCAGTTCTTC.

V usage is TRBV28 and J usage is TRBJ2-1; D ambiguous. V was cut by 4 bases and J by 13 bases, with 11 bases left in between. The CDR3 totals 11 residues. Germline V gene lookup returns CDR1 MDHEN and CDR2 SYDVKM. CDR3 in amino acids: CASSSGLNQFF. The CDR3 nucleotides are TGTGCCAGCAGTTCCGGCCTGAACCAGTTCTTC.

This clone was observed once. The chain recombines TRBV7-2 with TRBJ1-1; no reliable D call. The V gene's germline CDR1 is SGHTA and CDR2 FQGNSA. Trimming pared 2 bases from V and 1 base from J, leaving 11 bases between. CDR3 length: 15 amino acids. Written as DNA, the CDR3 is TGTGCCAGCAGCTTACTGTCTCCTCAGAACACTGAAGCTTTCTTT. Its protein product is CASSLLSPQNTEAFF.

This chain uses TRBV11-1 with TRBJ1-2; D is unresolved. The V end lost 1 base, the J end lost 4 bases, and 10 bases lay between the germline ends. The CDR3 spans 14 residues. Germline values: CDR1 SGHAT, CDR2 FQDESV (reference sequence). The CDR3 nucleotides are TGTGCCAGCAGCTTAGAGGCTGGAGTCTATGGCTACACCTTC. It translates to CASSLEAGVYGYTF.

This chain uses TRBV6-4 with TRBJ1-6; D ambiguous. The germline V and J ends were trimmed by 2 bases and 6 bases, with 8 bases remaining between them. Germline V gene lookup returns CDR1 MRHNA and CDR2 SNTAGT. This CDR3 has 14 residues. The CDR3 DNA reads as TGTGCCAGCAGTGACGGGGAAGCTAATTCACCCCTCCACTTT. Amino acid sequence: CASSDGEANSPLHF.

This chain connects TRBV5-5 to TRBJ1-1, with D perhaps matching TRBD1 (6 bases). Germline values: CDR1 SGHKS, CDR2 YYEKEE (reference sequence). Between the trimmed V and J ends, which lost 1 base and 5 bases, there was a span of 15 bases. This CDR3 comprises 15 residues. CDR3 nucleotides: TGTGCCAGCAGCTTGAGTGGGGGGCTGGGGACTGAAGCTTTCTTT. Translation gives CASSLSGGLGTEAFF.